A single sample is the source of the 29 T cell receptor beta chains below, sequenced in a study of control samples from healthy donors and cancer patients (dated by TCRdb to the early 2020s). The library was made by the immunoSEQ multiplex PCR assay. As stored in TCRdb, this immuneACCESS dataset retains in-frame rearrangements with V and J assigned. A fraction of the clones does not appear; measured against another copy, unresolved V genes explain less than half of the discrepancy, and the remainder lacks a known reason. Present in this sample are 150,000 to 200,000 clones, around nine tenths of which were seen just once. Clones ranked in the top ten supply around 1.5% of the sample. The sequenced sample was blood. These receptors were taken from a man aged 25 to 40 in good health.

The V and J genes are TRBV14 and TRBJ1-6; D may be TRBD1 (5 bases). Germline V gene lookup returns CDR1 SGHDN and CDR2 FVKESK. The CDR3 contains 15 residues. With 4 bases removed from V and 5 bases from J, the gap between germline ends came to 12 bases. This CDR3 is CASSPQGLDNSPLHF. CDR3 nucleotide sequence: TGTGCCAGCAGCCCGCAGGGCCTCGATAATTCACCCCTCCACTTT.

The rearrangement links TRBV7-9 to TRBJ2-7; D not certain. V was shortened by 5 bases and J by 2 bases, with 10 bases between the two germline ends. CDR1 and CDR2 from the germline V gene are SEHNR and FQNEAQ (reference sequence). The CDR3 is 13 amino acids. The CDR3: CASSPDKTYEQYF. The CDR3 DNA reads TGTGCCAGCAGCCCTGACAAAACCTACGAGCAGTACTTC.

The chain joins TRBV12-3 or TRBV12-4 to TRBJ2-3; D gene uncertain. Trimming took off 4 bases at V and 7 bases at J, with 12 bases between the two ends. The CDR3 spans 13 residues. The CDR3 nucleotides are TGTGCCAGCAGTTACGCGACCGGGCATACGCAGTATTTT. This gives the protein CASSYATGHTQYF.

This chain joins TRBV25-1 and TRBJ1-2; TRBD1 agrees at 9 bases. The CDR3 extends over 15 amino acids. Germline assignment: CDR1 MGHDK and CDR2 SYGVNS. With V trimmed by 2 bases and J by 8 bases, 9 bases remained unmatched. DNA of the CDR3: TGTGCCAGCAGTGAACAACTTGGGACAGGGATCGGCTACACCTTC. Its protein is CASSEQLGTGIGYTF.

The V and J genes are TRBV6-5 and TRBJ1-2, with 10 nucleotides matching TRBD1. CDR1 MNHEY and CDR2 SVGAGI come from the germline V gene. CDR3 length equals 15 residues. The J segment lost 4 bases and the V segment lost 6 bases, leaving 8 bases of the junction unmatched. CDR3 protein: CASRPGTGVRYGYTF. The CDR3 DNA reads as TGTGCCAGCAGACCCGGGACAGGGGTTCGCTATGGCTACACCTTC.

The chain has TRBV28 and TRBJ1-2; D not certain. Per germline, CDR1 MDHEN and CDR2 SYDVKM. The CDR3 extends over 12 amino acids. Between the trimmed V and J ends, which lost 3 bases and 8 bases, there was a span of 10 bases. The CDR3 loop is CASSLRNGGYTF. The CDR3 nucleotides read TGTGCCAGCAGTTTGCGGAACGGGGGCTACACCTTC.

The chain joins TRBV9 to TRBJ2-2; no firm D call. The CDR3 runs to 14 residues. The V and J ends lost 6 bases and 0 bases respectively, with 9 bases between them. The germline V gene encodes CDR1 SGDLS and CDR2 YYNGEE. CDR3 protein: CASTKKANTGELFF. DNA of the CDR3: TGTGCCAGCACCAAAAAAGCGAACACCGGGGAGCTGTTTTTT.

The rearrangement uses TRBV25-1 and TRBJ2-1; TRBD2 matches 7 bases. In germline, CDR1 is MGHDK, CDR2 SYGVNS. J was trimmed by 4 bases and V by 2 bases; bases with no gene match: 5. The length of the CDR3 is 15 residues. CDR3 sequence: CASSESSGLYNEQFF. CDR3 nucleotides: TGTGCCAGCAGTGAAAGTAGCGGGTTATACAATGAGCAGTTCTTC.

V usage is TRBV30 and J usage is TRBJ2-7; tentatively, D is TRBD1 or TRBD2 (6 bases each). The CDR3 length is 13 residues. Germline V CDR1 and CDR2: GTSNPN, SVGIG (reference sequence). V lost 8 bases to trimming and J lost 2 bases, with 16 bases between them. The CDR3 DNA sequence: TGTGCCCTCAGCGAGGGGGGAACCTACGAGCAGTACTTC. Its translation: CALSEGGTYEQYF.

This clone appeared once. The V and J genes are TRBV15 and TRBJ1-4, with D unresolved. The CDR3 extends over 12 amino acids. V was shortened by 3 bases and J by 2 bases, with 1 base between the two germline ends. The germline CDR1 and CDR2 sequences are LNHNV and YYDKDF (reference sequence). The CDR3 DNA follows: TGTGCCACCAGCAGGACTAATGAAAAACTGTTTTTT. Translating gives CATSRTNEKLFF. The variable domain in full, completed from reference TRBV15 and TRBJ1-4, reads DAMVIQNPRYQVTQFGKPVTLSCSQTLNHNVMYWYQQKSSQAPKLLFHYYDKDFNNEADTPDNFQSRRPNTSFCFLDIRSPGLGDTAMYLCATSRTNEKLFFGSGTQLSVL.

The rearrangement links TRBV6-6 to TRBJ1-4; D remains unclear. The length of the CDR3 is 14 residues. Germline V gene sequence: CDR1 MNHNY, CDR2 SVGAGI (reference sequence). The V gene lost 2 bases and the J gene lost 0 bases, with 4 bases spanning the gap. CDR3: CASSYLSTNEKLFF. Here the CDR3 DNA reads TGTGCCAGCAGTTACCTGTCAACTAATGAAAAACTGTTTTTT.

In its sample, this clone was seen once. The chain combines TRBV7-2 with TRBJ1-4, with a weak D call TRBD1 (5 bases). The germline V gene encodes CDR1 SGHTA and CDR2 FQGNSA. The CDR3 contains 13 residues. V lost 4 bases, J lost 8 bases, and 11 bases lay in between. The CDR3 loop is CASSSRDYEKLFF. The CDR3 region has the DNA TGTGCCAGCAGCTCCCGGGACTACGAAAAACTGTTTTTT.

The chain is built from TRBV7-8 and TRBJ2-5, with 9 bases matching TRBD2. The CDR3 runs 17 residues. CDR1 SGHVS and CDR2 FQNEAQ come from the germline V gene. V trimming: 4 bases; J trimming: 2 bases; junction bases outside the gene matches: 11. CDR3 DNA sequence: TGTGCCAGCAGCTCGCCGGTAGCGGGGGAGGTACAAGAGACCCAGTACTTC. Translated, it gives CASSSPVAGEVQETQYF.

The chain combines TRBV9 with TRBJ1-2, with a possible D match to TRBD1 (6 bases). Per the germline V gene, CDR1 is SGDLS and CDR2 is YYNGEE. V was cut by 4 bases and J by 4 bases, with 17 bases left in between. CDR3 size: 15 residues. The CDR3 sequence: CASSSTGGARYGYTF. The CDR3 coding sequence is TGTGCCAGCAGCAGTACCGGGGGGGCACGCTATGGCTACACCTTC.

The genes are TRBV18 and TRBJ1-2; D might be TRBD1 (5 bases). Germline CDR1 KGHSH, CDR2 LQKENI. There are 13 residues in the CDR3. Trimming removed 1 base from V and 7 bases from J, with 10 bases in between. The DNA for the CDR3 is TGTGCCAGCTCACCACTGGGAGGGGCTGGCTACACCTTC. Protein sequence: CASSPLGGAGYTF. The whole variable domain, filled in from reference TRBV18 and TRBJ1-2, reads NAGVMQNPRHLVRRRGQEARLRCSPMKGHSHVYWYRQLPEEGLKFMVYLQKENIIDESGMPKERFSAEFPKEGPSILRIQQVVRGDSAAYFCASSPLGGAGYTFGSGTRLTVV.

V usage is TRBV2 and J usage is TRBJ2-5; TRBD2 matches 7 bases. This CDR3 comprises 14 residues. Germline CDR1 reads SNHLY; CDR2 reads FYNNEI. The J segment lost 5 bases and the V segment lost 7 bases, leaving 10 bases of the junction unmatched. CDR3 sequence reads: CASTSGTMYETQYF. CDR3 sequence (DNA): TGTGCCAGCACAAGCGGGACTATGTACGAGACCCAGTACTTC.

The chain combines TRBV29-1 with TRBJ1-1; D is ambiguous. V lost 6 bases to trimming and J lost 1 base, with 6 bases between them. The CDR3 length is 11 residues. The germline V gene encodes CDR1 SQVTM and CDR2 ANQGSEA. DNA of the CDR3: TGCAGCGTCGGTCAGAACACTGAAGCTTTCTTT. It yields the protein CSVGQNTEAFF.

The rearrangement joins TRBV6-5 to TRBJ2-2, with 7 bases matching TRBD1. The CDR3 extends over 15 amino acids. Trimming cost V 6 bases and J 4 bases; bases outside gene matches: 8. CDR1 is MNHEY and CDR2 is SVGAGI in the germline V gene. The CDR3 region is CASSDNDRATGELFF. In DNA form, the CDR3 reads TGTGCCAGCAGCGACAACGACAGGGCCACCGGGGAGCTGTTTTTT.

J is TRBJ2-5 and V is TRBV5-1; the match to TRBD2 covers 15 bases. The V gene's germline CDR1 is SGHRS and CDR2 YFSETQ. Trimming at V came to 2 bases and at J to 5 bases, leaving 4 bases not matched to a gene. The CDR3 is 16 residues long. Here the CDR3 DNA reads TGCGCCAGCAGCTTTGGACTAGCGGGGGGGCTGGAGACCCAGTACTTC. It codes for CASSFGLAGGLETQYF.

This clone was seen only once. The chain joins TRBV28 to TRBJ2-7, with a weak D call TRBD2 (6 bases). This CDR3 comprises 15 residues. Trimming shortened V by 2 bases and J by 2 bases, and 13 bases separated the two germline ends. Germline V gene sequence: CDR1 MDHEN, CDR2 SYDVKM. CDR3 loop: CASSLVQRRAYEQYF. Written as DNA, the CDR3 is TGTGCCAGCAGTTTAGTACAGCGGAGGGCCTACGAGCAGTACTTC.

Worth noting for this clone: Relative to the germline gene, one junction end is altered; a read error may explain this. The rearrangement joins TRBV5-6 to TRBJ2-3; weak D call: TRBD2 (7 bases). The CDR3 is 14 residues long. CDR1 is SGHDT and CDR2 is YYEEEE in the germline V gene. The CDR3 protein is CASCFGGHTDTQYF. The CDR3 nucleotides are TGTGCCAGCTGCTTCGGGGGGCACACAGATACGCAGTATTTT.

The chain uses TRBV12-3 or TRBV12-4 and TRBJ1-1; D possibly corresponds to TRBD1 (5 bases). Trimming cost V 6 bases and J 0 bases, with 8 bases left between them. The CDR3 consists of 13 residues. CDR3 amino acids: CASSAGMNTEAFF. DNA for the CDR3: TGTGCCAGCAGCGCAGGGATGAACACTGAAGCTTTCTTT.

This sequence joins TRBV10-3 and TRBJ2-7; 9 bases align to TRBD2. This CDR3 has 15 residues. CDR1 ENHRY and CDR2 SYGVKD come from the germline V gene. V lost 4 bases, J lost 2 bases, and 6 bases stayed unmatched. The CDR3 spells CAISATSGQAYEQYF. The CDR3, as DNA: TGTGCCATCAGTGCGACTAGCGGTCAGGCCTACGAGCAGTACTTC.

The CDR3 nucleotides read TGTGCCAGCAGTGAAGACCCAAACCTCTCCACAGATACGCAGTATTTT. Amino acids: CASSEDPNLSTDTQYF. The V gene is TRBV6-1, the J gene TRBJ2-3; D unresolved. Looked up from germline, CDR1 is MNHNS and CDR2 is SASEGT. Trimming stripped 1 base from V and 2 bases from J, with 13 bases between. The CDR3 runs to 16 residues.

The genes are TRBV5-1 and TRBJ2-5; D remains unclear. The CDR3 has 12 amino acids. Germline CDR1 and CDR2: SGHRS and YFSETQ. V was clipped by 2 bases and J by 5 bases, with 7 bases between them. CDR3 nucleotides: TGCGCCAGCAGCTTAGGTCCGGAGACCCAGTACTTC. Its protein product is CASSLGPETQYF. Based on the CDR3 plus reference TRBV5-1 and TRBJ2-5, the full variable domain is KAGVTQTPRYLIKTRGQQVTLSCSPISGHRSVSWYQQTPGQGLQFLFEYFSETQRNKGNFPGRFSGRQFSNSRSEMNVSTLELGDSALYLCASSLGPETQYFGPGTRLLVL.

The CDR3 DNA reads TGTGCCAGCAGTTACGGACCGGGGGGTTTCACAGATACGCAGTATTTT. Translating gives CASSYGPGGFTDTQYF. This rearrangement joins TRBV6-2 or TRBV6-3 to TRBJ2-3; 7 nucleotides line up with TRBD2. The CDR3 spans 16 residues. Germline V gene data show CDR1 as MNHEY and CDR2 as SVGEGT. V was pared by 2 bases and J by 2 bases, with 7 bases of the junction left unmatched.

Note on this clone: Other nucleotide sequences from this sample produce the same CDR3. The chain links TRBV6-6 to TRBJ1-1; 8 bases are a match to TRBD1. J lost 2 bases, V lost 0 bases, and 2 bases had no gene match. This CDR3 comprises 15 residues. CDR1 is MNHNY, CDR2 SVGAGI, per germline (reference sequence). The CDR3 nucleotides read TGTGCCAGCAGTTACTCCGGACAGGGAAACACTGAAGCTTTCTTT. The encoded protein is CASSYSGQGNTEAFF.

This chain uses TRBV28 with TRBJ2-1; TRBD2 agrees at 11 bases. The CDR3 loop spans 17 amino acids. From germline, CDR1 is MDHEN and CDR2 SYDVKM. Trimming removed 2 bases from V and 4 bases from J; junction bases left unmatched: 7. CDR3 loop: CASSLPSGTSGYNEQFF. CDR3 in DNA: TGTGCCAGCAGTTTACCGTCAGGGACTAGCGGATACAATGAGCAGTTCTTC.

The rearrangement links TRBV10-3 to TRBJ2-5; D call uncertain. This CDR3 contains 11 residues. Trimming pared 8 bases from V and 3 bases from J, leaving 7 bases between. Germline values: CDR1 ENHRY, CDR2 SYGVKD. The CDR3: CAIEMEETQYF. DNA for the CDR3: TGTGCCATCGAAATGGAAGAGACCCAGTACTTC.